This T cell receptor (beta chain) comes out of a study of CD8 T cells in Susac syndrome. This clonotype was seen just once. Its matching antigen is unknown. While CD8+ and CD4+ T cells were isolated negatively, TEMRA cells were enriched by FACS. The CDR3 loop spans 20 amino acids. Germline V gene lookup returns CDR1 LNHNV and CDR2 YYDKDF (reference sequence). Trimming cost V 0 bases and J 3 bases, with 26 bases left between them. cDNA came from roughly 0.53 to 1 ug RNA primed by random hexamers. TCRdb passed the immunoSEQ multiplex PCR reads through MiXCR, listing each CDR3 protein once. The repertoire includes some 260,000 distinct CDR3 sequences, about 85% of them detected once, and 0.11% sits in the top ten. Overall study results and limits: The authors acknowledged that their TCR sequencing and HLA analysis involved a relatively small number of individuals.

This TCR derives from a human donor with multiple sclerosis. The sample was CD8+ T cells from PBMCs. The chain carries TRBV15 and TRBJ1-2; D is perhaps TRBD1 (5 bases). CDR3 DNA sequence: TGTGCCACCAGCAGAGAGTATCCCACAACATCTCTCGGGGGAGACTATGGCTACACCTTC. This codes for CATSREYPTTSLGGDYGYTF.